A selection of T cell receptor beta chains follows, all from one sample in a study of T cells after yellow fever vaccination. TCRdb called the 5' RACE reads again in MiXCR, with one record for every CDR3 protein. The repertoire holds approximately 12,000 distinct CDR3 sequences, with 4% to 6% as singletons. The sequences come from PBMCs, either bulk or a sorted T-cell subset (CD4+, CD8+, memory, or dextramer-sorted; not recorded which), collected 45 days after the yellow fever booster vaccination. These receptors were obtained from a young man who received the YFV17D yellow fever vaccine. Both conserved end residues are part of each CDR3. The order of the fields is CDR3 DNA, CDR3 protein, clone size, V gene, D gene, J gene. The D gene is left open where the match is weak. Clone size is stated in some rows and not others, as once, few, many or a class when expanded.

TGTGCCAGCAGTTTAGGGTATGGGGTCCCCTCCTACAATGAGCAGTTCTTC	CASSLGYGVPSYNEQFF	many	TRBV6-2/TRBV6-3	NA	TRBJ2-1
TGTGCCAGCAGCGTAGGCCCGGGCCGAGTCACAGATACGCAGTATTTT	CASSVGPGRVTDTQYF	many	TRBV9	NA	TRBJ2-3
TGCGCCAGCAGTGCTGGCGTTAGTCCCTACGAGCAGTACTTC	CASSAGVSPYEQYF	many	TRBV10-2	NA	TRBJ2-7
TGTGCCAGCAGCTTAGGCCTGACCCCTGTCACAGATACGCAGTATTTT	CASSLGLTPVTDTQYF	many	TRBV11-2	NA	TRBJ2-3
TGTGCCTGGAGTGTAATGAGTCAAGGGACCCAGTACTTC	CAWSVMSQGTQYF	many	TRBV30	NA	TRBJ2-5
TGTGCCAGCAGTTACGCCCAGTTTACCGGGGAGCTGTTTTTT	CASSYAQFTGELFF	many	TRBV6-2/TRBV6-3	NA	TRBJ2-2
TGTGCCAGCAGCCCCCGAACAGGGTCCGGGGAGACCCAGTACTTC	CASSPRTGSGETQYF	many	TRBV7-6	NA	TRBJ2-5
TGCAGTGCTAGCCTATACGACTACAATGAGCAGTTCTTC	CSASLYDYNEQFF	many	TRBV20-1	NA	TRBJ2-1
TGTGCCAGCACCAAGGATGGAACCTACAATGAGCAGTTCTTC	CASTKDGTYNEQFF	many	TRBV6-2/TRBV6-3	NA	TRBJ2-1
TGTGCCAGCAGTTTCCCGGTAGAGACCCAGTACTTC	CASSFPVETQYF	many	TRBV28	NA	TRBJ2-5
TGTGCCACCAGCATTAGCGGGGAAAGGGAGGAGCAGTTCTTC	CATSISGEREEQFF	many	TRBV15	TRBD2	TRBJ2-1
TGTGCCAGCAGCTCCAGAGACCGACAGCCCCCAGATACGCAGTATTTT	CASSSRDRQPPDTQYF	many	TRBV9	NA	TRBJ2-3
TGTGCCAGCAGTTATCGACCCGGGACCCACTATAGCTACACCTTC	CASSYRPGTHYSYTF	many	TRBV12-3/TRBV12-4	NA	TRBJ1-2
TGTGCCAGCAGCGTAGGTCCGTCAGGGCTCTCCTACGAGCAGTACTTC	CASSVGPSGLSYEQYF	NA	TRBV9	NA	TRBJ2-7
TGCAGTGCTTCCGGGGGCTCCTCACCCCTCCACTTT	CSASGGSSPLHF	many	TRBV20-1	NA	TRBJ1-6
TGTGCCAGCAGAGGACTAGCGGGAGACAATGAGCAGTTCTTC	CASRGLAGDNEQFF	many	TRBV7-2	TRBD2	TRBJ2-1
TGCGCCAGCAGTTGGGACGTGAACACTGAAGCTTTCTTT	CASSWDVNTEAFF	many	TRBV10-1	NA	TRBJ1-1
TGTGCCACCAGCATTCGACAGGGGGACTACAATGAGCAGTTCTTC	CATSIRQGDYNEQFF	many	TRBV15	TRBD1	TRBJ2-1
TGCGCCAGCAGCCAAGATTCAAGCGGAGCCTACGAGCAGTACTTC	CASSQDSSGAYEQYF	many	TRBV4-3	NA	TRBJ2-7
TGTGCCAGCAGCGTAAGGGGGCGGGGGGGCTCCTACAATGAGCAGTTCTTC	CASSVRGRGGSYNEQFF	many	TRBV9	TRBD2	TRBJ2-1
TGCAGCGTGCCAGGGGCGCGCTATGGCTACACCTTC	CSVPGARYGYTF	many	TRBV29-1	NA	TRBJ1-2
TGTGCCAGCAGATGGACTAGCGGGAACACCGGGGAGCTGTTTTTT	CASRWTSGNTGELFF	many	TRBV2	TRBD2	TRBJ2-2
TGCAGTGCTAGGGACAGGGGGCTCTACACCGGGGAGCTGTTTTTT	CSARDRGLYTGELFF	many	TRBV20-1	TRBD1	TRBJ2-2
TGTGCCAGCAGGCCCAGGAGCTCCTACGAGCAGTACTTC	CASRPRSSYEQYF	many	TRBV28	NA	TRBJ2-7